A selection of T cell receptor beta chains follows, all from one sample in a study of T cell repertoires in aging, cancer and after chemotherapy. MiXCR, applied by TCRdb to the multiplex PCR reads, yields one record per CDR3 protein. Among just under 10,000 distinct CDR3 sequences, roughly 37% were seen once, and the ten largest hold 9.9%. The sequenced material came from blood. The receptors were sampled from a human donor in good health. Each CDR3 is given with its conserved first and last residue.

j_call v_call cdr3_aa
TRBJ2-3 TRBV18 CASSSRGREADTQYF
TRBJ2-7 TRBV19 CASSDRASYEQYF
TRBJ2-1 TRBV18 CASSPGQVDSWKFF
TRBJ2-5 TRBV5-4 CASSFGGRETQYF
TRBJ1-4 TRBV30 CAWNRGSTGEKLFF
TRBJ2-2 TRBV6-5 CASSYSDYRVTGELFF
TRBJ1-1 TRBV27 CASSFSQGGNTEAFF
TRBJ1-6 TRBV5-1 CASSLPQGGSPLHF
TRBJ1-2 TRBV30 CAWSVDGNYGYTF
TRBJ2-2 TRBV11-1 CASSRDLATNTGELFF
TRBJ2-1 TRBV5-4 CASSWDSSYNEQFF
TRBJ1-2 TRBV5-1 CASRDGLYGYTF
TRBJ2-2 TRBV27 CASSFTENTGELFF
TRBJ2-3 TRBV19 CASSTGQGADTQYF
TRBJ1-5 TRBV12-3/TRBV12-4 CASSRKDSNQPQHF